These 7 T cell receptor beta chains originate from one sample sequenced in a study of technical replicates of blood from several donors. Using immunoSEQ multiplex PCR, the repertoire was profiled, and TCRdb retains in-frame clones only, with some absent. Here the sample spans tens of thousands of clones, 95% to 98% being singletons. Source material: T cells isolated from PBMCs. These receptors were taken from a human donor in good health.

This chain connects TRBV6-5 to TRBJ1-6; 7 positions match TRBD1. Unmatched junction bases numbered 9, after V lost 4 bases and J lost 6 bases. The CDR3 length is 16 residues. In germline, CDR1 is MNHEY, CDR2 SVGAGI. This CDR3 reads CASSSSYRGGNSPLHF. DNA for the CDR3: TGTGCCAGCAGTTCCTCCTACAGGGGAGGTAATTCACCCCTCCACTTT.

The chain joins TRBV14 to TRBJ2-5; perhaps TRBD2 as D (5 bases). With 4 bases removed from V and 0 bases from J, the gap between germline ends came to 12 bases. This CDR3 contains 15 residues. The V gene's germline CDR1 is SGHDN and CDR2 FVKESK. In DNA, the CDR3 is TGTGCCAGCAGCCCCAATCGGGGTTACCAAGAGACCCAGTACTTC. Translating gives CASSPNRGYQETQYF.

The chain has TRBV30 and TRBJ1-1; the match to TRBD1 covers 8 bases. The germline V gene has CDR1 GTSNPN and CDR2 SVGIG (reference sequence). CDR3 length: 12 amino acids. J gave up 9 bases and V 5 bases, and 8 bases lay outside the gene matches. This CDR3 reads CAWGGQGGKAFF. Written as DNA, the CDR3 is TGTGCCTGGGGCGGACAGGGAGGCAAAGCTTTCTTT.

The chain joins TRBV4-1 to TRBJ2-1; 10 bases align to TRBD2. In germline, CDR1 is MGHRA, CDR2 YSYEKL. The CDR3 is 20 amino acids. The V and J ends lost 7 bases and 0 bases, in that order; junction bases with no gene match: 18. In DNA, the CDR3 is TGCGCCAGCACGGATAAAGCGGGAGGGAGAGTCTCTAGCTCCTACAATGAGCAGTTCTTC. As protein: CASTDKAGGRVSSSYNEQFF.

The V gene is TRBV5-1, the J gene TRBJ2-7, with TRBD2 matching 8 bases. The CDR3 consists of 14 residues. Germline trimming cut 5 bases from V and 1 base from J; bases unmatched to any gene: 5. Germline CDR1 SGHRS, CDR2 YFSETQ. The CDR3, as DNA: TGCGCCAGCAGTCGGGAGGGCCAATCCTACGAGCAGTACTTC. Translated: CASSREGQSYEQYF.

This sequence joins TRBV29-1 and TRBJ2-7; 13 bases align to TRBD2. V was clipped by 4 bases and J by 3 bases; unmatched bases: 0. Looked up from germline, CDR1 is SQVTM and CDR2 is ANQGSEA. The CDR3 is 13 amino acids. Written as DNA, the CDR3 is TGCAGCGTTGGGACTAGCGGGGGCTACGAGCAGTACTTC. Translated, it gives CSVGTSGGYEQYF.

This chain links TRBV5-1 with TRBJ2-5; TRBD2 matches at 10 bases. Germline CDR1 reads SGHRS; CDR2 reads YFSETQ. V was pared by 4 bases and J by 3 bases, with 12 bases of the junction left unmatched. The CDR3 extends over 17 amino acids. For the CDR3, the DNA is TGCGCCAGCAGCGAGGGGTCCCTAGCGGGAGTGGAAGAGACCCAGTACTTC. Encoded protein: CASSEGSLAGVEETQYF.